This TCR beta chain was profiled in a study of tumor-infiltrating lymphocytes in oesophageal squamous cell carcinoma. TCRdb analysed the PCR reads with MiXCR anew, one entry per CDR3 protein. The data hold roughly 14,000 distinct CDR3 sequences, with 40% to 60% observed a single time. This clonotype was detected a few times. V was trimmed by 3 bases and J by 5 bases, leaving 8 bases between them. Germline CDR1 SGHKS, CDR2 YYEKEE (reference sequence). The CDR3 loop spans 12 amino acids. The TCR comes from a male donor with esophageal squamous cell carcinoma. Sequencing used blood. The gene calls are TRBV5-5 and TRBJ1-2; D might be TRBD1 (5 bases). The CDR3 nucleotides read TGTGCCAGCAGCTCGACAGTTTATGGCTACACCTTC. Its protein product is CASSSTVYGYTF.